This T cell receptor beta chain is from a study of cytomegalovirus exposure and HLA in healthy donors. PCR employed 60 Vbeta and 13 Jbeta primers. TCRdb's table, derived via immunoSEQ multiplex PCR, lists solely in-frame clones and lacks some. The sample table sets out 35,000 to 50,000 clones. Germline values: CDR1 GTSNPN, CDR2 SVGIG (reference sequence). Trimming removed 4 bases from V and 5 bases from J, with 15 bases in between. The CDR3 sequence is 15 residues long. The specimen sequenced was PBMCs. The TCR sequence derives from a woman in her twenties or thirties in good health and CMV-seropositive. This chain joins TRBV30 and TRBJ1-6; D possibly corresponds to TRBD1 (6 bases). CDR3: CAWMYGTSNNSPLHF. The CDR3 coding sequence is TGTGCCTGGATGTACGGGACAAGCAATAATTCACCCCTCCACTTT.